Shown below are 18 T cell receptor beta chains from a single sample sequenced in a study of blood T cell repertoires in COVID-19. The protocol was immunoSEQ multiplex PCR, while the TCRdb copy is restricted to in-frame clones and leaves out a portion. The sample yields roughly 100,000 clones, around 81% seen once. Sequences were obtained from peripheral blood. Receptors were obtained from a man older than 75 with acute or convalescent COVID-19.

CDR3 sequence: CASSLDRGSYGYTF. CDR3 in DNA: TGTGCCAGCAGCTTAGATCGCGGCAGCTATGGCTACACCTTC. The V and J genes are TRBV11-2 and TRBJ1-2; no definite D call. CDR1 is SGHAT and CDR2 is FQNNGV in the germline V gene. CDR3 length equals 14 residues. The ends were cut back, 0 bases at V and 4 bases at J, with 9 bases in the middle.

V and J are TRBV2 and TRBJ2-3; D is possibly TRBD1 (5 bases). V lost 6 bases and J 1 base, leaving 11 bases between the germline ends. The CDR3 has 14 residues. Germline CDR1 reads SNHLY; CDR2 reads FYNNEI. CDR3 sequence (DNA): TGTGCCAGCAGATCGGACACCCGCACAGATACGCAGTATTTT. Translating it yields CASRSDTRTDTQYF.

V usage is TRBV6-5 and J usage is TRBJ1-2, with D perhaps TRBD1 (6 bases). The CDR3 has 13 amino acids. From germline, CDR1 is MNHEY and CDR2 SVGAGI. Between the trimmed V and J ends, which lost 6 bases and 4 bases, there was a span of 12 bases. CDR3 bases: TGTGCCAGCAGGAAACAGGGTGTCTATGGCTACACCTTC. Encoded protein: CASRKQGVYGYTF.

CDR3 residues: CASSQLAGGPPQYF. The CDR3 nucleotides are TGTGCCAGCAGTCAACTAGCGGGAGGGCCTCCCCAGTACTTC. The chain uses TRBV6-5 and TRBJ2-5; TRBD2 matches 13 bases. Trimming took 5 bases from V and 9 from J; bases not matched to a gene: 6. The CDR3 is made up of 14 amino acids. Germline V gene sequence: CDR1 MNHEY, CDR2 SVGAGI.

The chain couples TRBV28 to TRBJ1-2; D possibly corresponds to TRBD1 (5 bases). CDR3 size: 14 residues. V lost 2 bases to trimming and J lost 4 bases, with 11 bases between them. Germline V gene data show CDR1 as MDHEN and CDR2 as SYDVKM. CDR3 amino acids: CASSLGGGGYGYTF. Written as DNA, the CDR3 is TGTGCCAGCAGTTTAGGCGGGGGTGGCTATGGCTACACCTTC.

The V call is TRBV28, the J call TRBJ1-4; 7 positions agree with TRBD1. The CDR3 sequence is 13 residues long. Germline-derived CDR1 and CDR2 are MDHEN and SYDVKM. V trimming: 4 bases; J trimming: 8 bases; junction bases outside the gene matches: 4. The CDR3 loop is CASSSPGGEKLFF. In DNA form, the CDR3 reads TGTGCCAGCAGTTCTCCAGGGGGGGAAAAACTGTTTTTT.

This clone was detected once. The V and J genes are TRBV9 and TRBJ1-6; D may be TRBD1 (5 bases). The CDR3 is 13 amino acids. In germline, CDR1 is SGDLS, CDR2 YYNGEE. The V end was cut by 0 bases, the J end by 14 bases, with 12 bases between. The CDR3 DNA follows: TGTGCCAGCAGCGTAGGTGGAGGGGCGGCCCTCCACTTT. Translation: CASSVGGGAALHF.

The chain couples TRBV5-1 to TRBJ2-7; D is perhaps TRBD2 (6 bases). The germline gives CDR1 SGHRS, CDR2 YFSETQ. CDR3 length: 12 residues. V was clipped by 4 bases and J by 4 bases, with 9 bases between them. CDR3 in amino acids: CASSPSDYEQYF. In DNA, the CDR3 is TGCGCCAGCAGCCCTAGCGATTACGAGCAGTACTTC.

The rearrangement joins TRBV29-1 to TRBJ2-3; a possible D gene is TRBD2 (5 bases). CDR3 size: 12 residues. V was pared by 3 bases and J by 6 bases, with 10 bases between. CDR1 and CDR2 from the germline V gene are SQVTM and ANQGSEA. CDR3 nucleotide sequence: TGCAGCGTTGACCGTACGGGGGATACGCAGTATTTT. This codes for CSVDRTGDTQYF.

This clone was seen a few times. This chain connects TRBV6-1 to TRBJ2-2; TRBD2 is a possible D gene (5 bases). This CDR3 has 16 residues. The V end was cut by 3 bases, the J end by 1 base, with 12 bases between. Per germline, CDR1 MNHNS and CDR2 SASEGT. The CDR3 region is CASSEPPGRNTGELFF. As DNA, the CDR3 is TGTGCCAGCAGTGAGCCCCCGGGAAGGAACACCGGGGAGCTGTTTTTT.

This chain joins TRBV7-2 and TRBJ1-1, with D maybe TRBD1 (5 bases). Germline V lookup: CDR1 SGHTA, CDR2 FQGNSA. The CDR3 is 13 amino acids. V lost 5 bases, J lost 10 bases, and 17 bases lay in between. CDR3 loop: CASSPYPETGAFF. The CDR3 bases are TGTGCCAGCAGCCCCTACCCAGAAACAGGAGCTTTCTTT.

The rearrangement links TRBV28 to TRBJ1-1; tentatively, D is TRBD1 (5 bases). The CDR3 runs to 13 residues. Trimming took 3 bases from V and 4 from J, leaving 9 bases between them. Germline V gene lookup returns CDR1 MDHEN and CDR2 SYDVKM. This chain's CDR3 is CASSLSGGTEAFF. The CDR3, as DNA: TGTGCCAGCAGTTTGTCGGGGGGCACTGAAGCTTTCTTT.

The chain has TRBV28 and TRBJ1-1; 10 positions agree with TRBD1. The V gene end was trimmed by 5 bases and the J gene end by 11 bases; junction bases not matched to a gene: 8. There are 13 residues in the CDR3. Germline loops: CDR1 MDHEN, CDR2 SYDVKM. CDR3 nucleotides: TGTGCCAGCAGTCAAACCCGGGACAGGGGTGCTTTCTTT. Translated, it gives CASSQTRDRGAFF.

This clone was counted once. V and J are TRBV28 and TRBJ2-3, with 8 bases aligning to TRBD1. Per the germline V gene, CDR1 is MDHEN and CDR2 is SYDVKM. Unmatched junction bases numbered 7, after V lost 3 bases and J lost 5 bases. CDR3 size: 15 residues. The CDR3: CASSLAGGGKDTQYF. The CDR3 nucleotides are TGTGCCAGCAGTTTGGCAGGGGGCGGAAAAGATACGCAGTATTTT.

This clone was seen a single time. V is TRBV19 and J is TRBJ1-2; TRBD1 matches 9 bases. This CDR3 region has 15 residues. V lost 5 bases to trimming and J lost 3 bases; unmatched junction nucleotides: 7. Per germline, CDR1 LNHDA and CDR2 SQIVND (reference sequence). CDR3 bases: TGTGCCAGTAGTTATTACAGGGGGCACGACTATGGCTACACCTTC. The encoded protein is CASSYYRGHDYGYTF.

The CDR3 reads CASSTSSGGKVYNEQFF. The CDR3, as DNA: TGTGCCAGCAGTACATCGTCAGGAGGGAAGGTCTACAATGAGCAGTTCTTC. The chain uses TRBV28 and TRBJ2-1; perhaps TRBD2 as D (6 bases). CDR1 and CDR2 (germline): MDHEN, SYDVKM. This CDR3 is 17 amino acids long. Trimming removed 5 bases at V and 3 bases at J, with 20 bases between.

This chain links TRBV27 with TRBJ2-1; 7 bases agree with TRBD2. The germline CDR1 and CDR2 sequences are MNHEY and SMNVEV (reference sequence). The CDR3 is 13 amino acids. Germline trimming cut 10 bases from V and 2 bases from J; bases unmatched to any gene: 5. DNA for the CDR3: TGTGCCACCCGGGACTACACCTACAATGAGCAGTTCTTC. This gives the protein CATRDYTYNEQFF.

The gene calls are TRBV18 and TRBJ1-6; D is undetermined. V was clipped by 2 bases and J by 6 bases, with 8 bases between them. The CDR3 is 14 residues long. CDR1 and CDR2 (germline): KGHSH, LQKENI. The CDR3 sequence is CASSPERANSPLHF. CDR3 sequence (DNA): TGTGCCAGCTCACCAGAGAGGGCTAATTCACCCCTCCACTTT.